This T cell receptor beta chain stems from a study of blood T cell repertoires in COVID-19. About the research overall: Sources were T cells, B-cell-depleted T cells, or PBMCs; the material itself was cDNA or gDNA.

Profiled with immunoSEQ multiplex PCR; TCRdb holds only in-frame clones, not every one. The sample has 250,000 to 350,000 clones; approximately 88% are singletons. V gave up 1 base and J gave up 5 bases; unmatched junction bases: 9. CDR1 and CDR2 (germline): SGHAT, FQNNGV. CDR3 length: 17 residues. The clonotype originates from a woman in her 30s who had recovered from COVID-19. The sample comprised peripheral blood. This sequence joins TRBV11-2 and TRBJ2-5, with TRBD1 identical over 11 bases. This chain's CDR3 is CASSLVPGQGAGETQYF. DNA of the CDR3: TGTGCCAGCAGCTTAGTACCTGGACAGGGGGCAGGGGAGACCCAGTACTTC.